A single sample is the source of the 21 T cell receptor beta chains below, sequenced in a study of blood T cells in healthy people across ages. The second PCR ran roughly 7 to 12 cycles with a sample-barcoded 5' primer and J-beta primers. TCRdb called the 5' RACE reads again in MiXCR, with one record for every CDR3 protein. The table shows fewer than 950,000 distinct CDR3 sequences, with 53% occurring only once. What was sequenced was blood. These receptors were obtained from an elderly man in good health.

This clonotype was seen more than once but under ten times. The V and J genes are TRBV28 and TRBJ2-7; D is perhaps TRBD1 (5 bases). V gave up 5 bases and J gave up 9 bases, with 20 bases separating them. The CDR3 has 14 amino acids. In germline, CDR1 is MDHEN, CDR2 SYDVKM. As DNA, the CDR3 is TGTGCCAGCAGTCTCCCCCCTTTAGTTGACAGGCAGTACTTC. It encodes CASSLPPLVDRQYF. The full variable domain, rest sourced from reference TRBV28 and TRBJ2-7, is DVKVTQSSRYLVKRTGEKVFLECVQDMDHENMFWYRQDPGLGLRLIYFSYDVKMKEKGDIPEGYSVSREKKERFSLILESASTNQTSMYLCASSLPPLVDRQYFGPGTRLTVT.

As to this clonotype: Given a much more abundant clone one base away, this may be a read error. This chain connects TRBV2 to TRBJ2-3; D not resolved. The V end lost 6 bases, the J end lost 4 bases, and 8 bases lay between the germline ends. Germline CDR1 reads SNHLY; CDR2 reads FYNNEI. The CDR3 has 12 amino acids. The CDR3 here is CASRTVADTQYF. The CDR3 coding sequence is TGTGCCAGCAGAACAGTGGCAGATACGCAGTATTTT.

The gene calls are TRBV7-2 and TRBJ2-3, with 8 bases fitting TRBD1. Germline values: CDR1 SGHTA, CDR2 FQGNSA. Trimming removed 4 bases from V and 14 bases from J; junction bases left unmatched: 20. The CDR3 extends over 16 amino acids. DNA of the CDR3: TGTGCCAGCAGCTCCGGCGGTCAGGGGGCGATCAGAGACGCGTATTTT. Translated: CASSSGGQGAIRDAYF.

The chain combines TRBV20-1 with TRBJ2-1, with 9 bases aligning to TRBD2. Trimming at V came to 0 bases and at J to 1 base, leaving 4 bases not matched to a gene. From germline, CDR1 is DFQATT and CDR2 SNEGSKA (reference sequence). The CDR3 loop spans 16 amino acids. The DNA for the CDR3 is TGCAGTGCTAGAGATCTCCTAGCGGGATCCTACAATGAGCAGTTCTTC. This codes for CSARDLLAGSYNEQFF.

As to this clonotype: One end of the junction does not line up with germline, which may come from a read error. V and J are TRBV2 and TRBJ1-6; D is undetermined. The CDR3 totals 14 residues. Germline CDR1 is SNHLY and CDR2 is FYNNEI. CDR3 bases: TGTGCCAGCAGTGAATCAGGAGCCCCTTCACCCTTCCACTTT. Its protein is CASSESGAPSPFHF.

The chain combines TRBV2 with TRBJ2-1, with 7 bases fitting TRBD1. The V gene end was trimmed by 2 bases and the J gene end by 1 base; junction bases not matched to a gene: 5. This CDR3 contains 16 residues. Per germline, CDR1 SNHLY and CDR2 FYNNEI. The CDR3 here is CASSEFVGQSYNEQFF. For the CDR3, the DNA is TGTGCCAGCAGTGAATTCGTGGGACAGTCCTACAATGAGCAGTTCTTC. Drawing the rest from reference TRBV2 and TRBJ2-1, the complete variable domain is EPEVTQTPSHQVTQMGQEVILRCVPISNHLYFYWYRQILGQKVEFLVSFYNNEISEKSEIFDDQFSVERPDGSNFTLKIRSTKLEDSAMYFCASSEFVGQSYNEQFFGPGTRLTVL.

For this clonotype: A much larger clone is a single base away; this may be a read error. The chain is built from TRBV4-1 and TRBJ2-5; weak D call: TRBD1 (5 bases). Germline CDR1 and CDR2: MGHRA and YSYEKL. This CDR3 contains 14 residues. This chain's CDR3 is CANSQGVGKEAQYF. For the CDR3, the DNA is TGCGCCAACAGCCAAGGGGTGGGCAAAGAGGCCCAGTACTTC.

The chain employs TRBV27 and TRBJ2-5; D not certain. Trimming removed 7 bases from V and 4 bases from J, with 19 bases in between. This CDR3 has 15 amino acids. CDR1 and CDR2 (germline): MNHEY, SMNVEV (reference sequence). The CDR3: CASTPYPWDGETQYF. CDR3 bases: TGTGCCAGCACTCCTTATCCCTGGGATGGAGAGACCCAGTACTTC.

This clonotype was picked up a small number of times. This chain connects TRBV29-1 to TRBJ2-2; D ambiguous. Trimming took 6 bases from V and 1 from J, leaving 12 bases between them. This CDR3 has 14 residues. Germline V gene lookup returns CDR1 SQVTM and CDR2 ANQGSEA. The CDR3: CSVPSRVNTGELFF. The CDR3 nucleotides read TGCAGCGTCCCCTCTCGGGTGAACACCGGGGAGCTGTTTTTT.

This chain connects TRBV20-1 to TRBJ2-7, with D possibly matching TRBD1 (6 bases). There are 13 residues in the CDR3. Germline CDR1 is DFQATT and CDR2 is SNEGSKA (reference sequence). The ends were cut back, 0 bases at V and 5 bases at J, with 11 bases in the middle. The CDR3 here is CSARDDRSHEQYF. Written as DNA, the CDR3 is TGCAGTGCTAGAGATGACAGGAGCCACGAGCAGTACTTC.

This clonotype turned up a few times. The genes are TRBV6-1 and TRBJ1-2, with TRBD1 as a possible D gene (6 bases). CDR1 MNHNS and CDR2 SASEGT come from the germline V gene. V lost 3 bases and J 0 bases, leaving 17 bases between the germline ends. The CDR3 has 17 amino acids. CDR3 nucleotide sequence: TGTGCCAGCAGTGACCTGACAGGAACCGGTTCTAACTATGGCTACACCTTC. Translation: CASSDLTGTGSNYGYTF.

This sequence joins TRBV9 and TRBJ2-1; 9 bases fit TRBD2. V was pared by 0 bases and J by 4 bases, with 2 bases of the junction left unmatched. The CDR3 is 15 residues long. CDR1 and CDR2 from the germline V gene are SGDLS and YYNGEE. For the CDR3, the DNA is TGTGCCAGCAGCGTAGCAGCGGGGGGTTACAATGAGCAGTTCTTC. It is translated as CASSVAAGGYNEQFF.

In its sample, this clonotype was seen many times. J is TRBJ2-7 and V is TRBV5-1, with 7 bases that match TRBD1. The junction had 3 bases not matched to a gene; V was cut back by 0 bases and J by 0 bases. Per the germline V gene, CDR1 is SGHRS and CDR2 is YFSETQ. The CDR3 contains 15 residues. The CDR3 coding sequence is TGCGCCAGCAGCTTGGGACAGGGTCCCTCCTACGAGCAGTACTTC. This encodes CASSLGQGPSYEQYF.

The CDR3 protein is CASSFRNTEAFF. CDR3 DNA sequence: TGTGCCAGCAGTTTCAGGAACACTGAAGCTTTCTTT. The gene calls are TRBV12-3 or TRBV12-4 and TRBJ1-1, with D unclear. CDR3 length: 12 residues. Trimming left V 3 bases short and J 1 base short, with 3 bases between.

This clonotype was detected a few times. This chain links TRBV28 with TRBJ2-7; possible D gene TRBD2, 5 bases. Germline-derived CDR1 and CDR2 are MDHEN and SYDVKM. The CDR3 runs to 17 residues. The V and J ends lost 4 bases and 7 bases respectively, with 26 bases between them. For the CDR3, the DNA is TGTGCCAGCAGTTGGGCTTTCCTACTACCTCGGACTGGAGAGCAGTACTTC. It yields the protein CASSWAFLLPRTGEQYF.

This sequence joins TRBV5-1 and TRBJ1-2, with 7 positions matching TRBD1. In germline, CDR1 is SGHRS, CDR2 YFSETQ. This CDR3 is built from 14 residues. The V gene end was trimmed by 2 bases and the J gene end by 4 bases; junction bases not matched to a gene: 5. The CDR3 sequence: CASSLTGASYGYTF. In nucleotides, the CDR3 is TGCGCCAGCAGCTTAACAGGGGCAAGCTATGGCTACACCTTC.

The rearrangement joins TRBV2 to TRBJ2-7; 10 bases are a match to TRBD2. Trimming at V came to 6 bases and at J to 5 bases, leaving 4 bases not matched to a gene. Looked up from germline, CDR1 is SNHLY and CDR2 is FYNNEI. The CDR3 consists of 13 residues. CDR3 region: CASRNLAGDEQYF. In nucleotides, the CDR3 is TGTGCCAGCAGGAACCTAGCGGGAGACGAGCAGTACTTC.

This chain joins TRBV7-2 and TRBJ2-7; D gene uncertain. The CDR3 runs 13 residues. The V gene lost 1 base and the J gene lost 3 bases, with 7 bases spanning the gap. Looked up from germline, CDR1 is SGHTA and CDR2 is FQGNSA. The DNA of the CDR3 is TGTGCCAGCAGCTTAGATCCGTTCTACGAGCAGTACTTC. Translated: CASSLDPFYEQYF.

The chain joins TRBV27 to TRBJ2-3, with 11 bases lining up with TRBD2. From germline, CDR1 is MNHEY and CDR2 SMNVEV (reference sequence). After removal of 5 bases from V and 14 bases from J, the junction contained 15 bases not matched to a gene. The CDR3 sequence is 15 residues long. Here the CDR3 DNA reads TGTGCCAGCAGTGGGCTAGCGGGAGGTGGGAGAGACGCGTATTTT. Translated, it gives CASSGLAGGGRDAYF.

The V and J genes are TRBV12-3 or TRBV12-4 and TRBJ2-1; tentatively, D is TRBD2 (6 bases). V was cut by 4 bases and J by 7 bases, with 11 bases left in between. The CDR3 spans 13 residues. The CDR3 DNA reads as TGTGCCAGCAGTTCCTGGGGGAGGAATGAGCAGTTCTTC. Its translation is CASSSWGRNEQFF.

This clonotype was seen a handful of times. V gene TRBV27 combines with J gene TRBJ2-3; 7 bases agree with TRBD2. Germline V gene lookup returns CDR1 MNHEY and CDR2 SMNVEV (reference sequence). The CDR3 totals 13 residues. The J segment lost 6 bases and the V segment lost 5 bases, leaving 5 bases of the junction unmatched. As DNA, the CDR3 is TGTGCCAGCAGTGCTAGCGGACGGGATACGCAGTATTTT. Protein product: CASSASGRDTQYF.